This is a list of T cell receptor beta chains from one sample in a study of cytomegalovirus exposure and HLA in healthy donors. Clones were sequenced by immunoSEQ multiplex PCR, and TCRdb holds only the in-frame ones, with some missing. The table shows hundreds of thousands of clones, with approximately 90% occurring only once. Sequencing was carried out using PBMCs. These receptors were taken from a young woman in good health and CMV-seronegative. The CDR3 runs from the conserved cysteine through the conserved F or W. D genes are given only for firm matches. The size entry is marked missing in some rows and otherwise reads once, few, many or a size class.

d_call: TRBD2; clone_size: once; j_call: TRBJ2-7; v_call: TRBV2; cdr3_nt: TGTGCCAGCAGCCCCTCGCGGGGGGGCGGGTACGAGCAGTACTTC; cdr3_aa: CASSPSRGGGYEQYF
d_call: TRBD1; clone_size: NA; j_call: TRBJ1-2; v_call: TRBV11-1; cdr3_nt: TGTGCCAGCAGCTTAGGACAGGGATACTCTGGCTACACCTTC; cdr3_aa: CASSLGQGYSGYTF
d_call: NA; clone_size: NA; j_call: TRBJ2-4; v_call: TRBV14; cdr3_nt: TGTGCCAGCAGCCGACGGGACATTCCAAGTGCCAAAAACATTCAGTACTTC; cdr3_aa: CASSRRDIPSAKNIQYF
d_call: TRBD1; clone_size: NA; j_call: TRBJ2-5; v_call: TRBV10-1; cdr3_nt: TGCGCCAGCAGCGGGGACAGAGGAGAGACCCAGTACTTC; cdr3_aa: CASSGDRGETQYF
d_call: TRBD2; clone_size: NA; j_call: TRBJ2-5; v_call: TRBV4-1; cdr3_nt: TGCGCCAGCAGCCAGAGGGACGGGAGGGAAGAGACCCAGTACTTC; cdr3_aa: CASSQRDGREETQYF
d_call: NA; clone_size: NA; j_call: TRBJ2-2; v_call: TRBV6-6; cdr3_nt: TGTGCCAGCAGTTACTTGCGGACTACTAACACCGGGGAGCTGTTTTTT; cdr3_aa: CASSYLRTTNTGELFF
d_call: NA; clone_size: NA; j_call: TRBJ2-1; v_call: TRBV30; cdr3_nt: TGTGCCTGGAGGTCTGATGGGCGCTACAATGAGCAGTTCTTC; cdr3_aa: CAWRSDGRYNEQFF
d_call: NA; clone_size: NA; j_call: TRBJ2-1; v_call: TRBV5-1; cdr3_nt: TGCGCCAGCAGCTTGGTCGAGTACAATGAGCAGTTCTTC; cdr3_aa: CASSLVEYNEQFF
d_call: NA; clone_size: NA; j_call: TRBJ1-3; v_call: TRBV10-3; cdr3_nt: TGTGCCATCGGAAAGTTCGGGTCCTCTGGAAACACCATATATTTT; cdr3_aa: CAIGKFGSSGNTIYF
d_call: NA; clone_size: NA; j_call: TRBJ2-1; v_call: TRBV9; cdr3_nt: TGTGCCAGCAGCGTAGTGGAGGGGACCTACAATGAGCAGTTCTTC; cdr3_aa: CASSVVEGTYNEQFF
d_call: TRBD1; clone_size: NA; j_call: TRBJ1-5; v_call: TRBV28; cdr3_nt: TGTGCCATACAGGGGGCCGGGAGCCAGCCCCAGCATTTT; cdr3_aa: CAIQGAGSQPQHF
d_call: NA; clone_size: NA; j_call: TRBJ2-7; v_call: TRBV4-1; cdr3_nt: TGCGCCAGCAGCCACCCCTCCAAGGGGACCTACGAGCAGTACTTC; cdr3_aa: CASSHPSKGTYEQYF
d_call: TRBD1; clone_size: NA; j_call: TRBJ2-7; v_call: TRBV19; cdr3_nt: TGTGCCAGTAGCATCCCAGGGACAGGGGATAACGAGCAGTACTTC; cdr3_aa: CASSIPGTGDNEQYF
d_call: NA; clone_size: NA; j_call: TRBJ2-1; v_call: TRBV5-1; cdr3_nt: TGCGCCAGCAGCTTGTTACAGGAGTCCTACAATGAGCAGTTCTTC; cdr3_aa: CASSLLQESYNEQFF